This T cell receptor (beta chain) stems from a study of shared clonotypes between healthy human individuals. Study background: The composition of the donors was two women and a few men aged 18 to 49.

Unmatched junction bases numbered 5, after V lost 4 bases and J lost 2 bases. In germline, CDR1 is LNHNV, CDR2 YYDKDF (reference sequence). This CDR3 has 16 amino acids. Points on this clone: What it recognizes is unknown.

The assay was immunoSEQ multiplex PCR, and TCRdb's table has in-frame clones only and misses some. The data contain about 1.4 million clones, around 97% of them singletons. Study-level points and caveats: Clonotypes which were not shared had lower generation probabilities than clonotypes that all four donors shared. Rarefaction demonstrated incomplete sorted-subset sequencing despite large depth. The study generally estimated greater richness for naive than memory subsets.

Material for sequencing was naive CD4+ T cells sorted from blood. Specified subset: CD45RA+ positively selected. The sequence was obtained from a young man in good health. The chain has TRBV15 and TRBJ2-1; 10 nucleotides agree with TRBD1. The CDR3 DNA follows: TGTGCCACCAGCACTCCAGGACAGGGGGCCTACAATGAGCAGTTCTTC. Translating gives CATSTPGQGAYNEQFF.